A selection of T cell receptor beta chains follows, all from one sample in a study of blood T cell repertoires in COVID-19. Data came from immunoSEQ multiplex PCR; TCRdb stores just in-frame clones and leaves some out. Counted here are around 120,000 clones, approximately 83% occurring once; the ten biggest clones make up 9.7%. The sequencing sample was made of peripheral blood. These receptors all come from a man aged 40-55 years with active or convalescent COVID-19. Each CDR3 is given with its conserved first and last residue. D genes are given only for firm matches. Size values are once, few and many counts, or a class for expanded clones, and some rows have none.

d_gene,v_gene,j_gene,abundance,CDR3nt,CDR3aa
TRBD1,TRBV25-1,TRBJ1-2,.,TGTGCCAGCAAGGGACAGGGCTATCCGAACTATGGCTACACCTTC,CASKGQGYPNYGYTF
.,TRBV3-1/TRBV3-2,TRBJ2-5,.,TGTGCCAGCAGCCAGGTACTAGAAGAGACCCAGTACTTC,CASSQVLEETQYF
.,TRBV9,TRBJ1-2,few,TGTGCCAGCAGCGTAGAACTCTGGGGGCGCTCTGGTAATGGCTACACCTTC,CASSVELWGRSGNGYTF
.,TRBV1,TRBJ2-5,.,TGCACCAGCAGCCAAGTTAAGGGGGTCCAAGAGACCCAGTACTTC,CTSSQVKGVQETQYF
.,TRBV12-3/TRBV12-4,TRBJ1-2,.,TGTGCCAGCAGTCAGGGTCCAGCCTATGGCTACACCTTC,CASSQGPAYGYTF
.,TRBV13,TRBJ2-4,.,TGTGCCAGCAGCTTGAGGGCAGAGGTTAACATTCAGTACTTC,CASSLRAEVNIQYF
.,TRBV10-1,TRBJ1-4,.,TGCGCCAGCAGTGCCTTCTTTAATGAAAAACTGTTTTTT,CASSAFFNEKLFF
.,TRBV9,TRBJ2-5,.,TGTGCCAGCAGCGTAGGAGCAGGGTATCGGGAGACCCAGTACTTC,CASSVGAGYRETQYF
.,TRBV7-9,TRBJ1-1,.,TGTGCCAGCAGCCCCCAACCGGAGGTCCTGAACACTGAAGCTTTCTTT,CASSPQPEVLNTEAFF
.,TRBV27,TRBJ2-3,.,TGTGCCAGCAGTTTAGGCAGGGCGGCCGATACGCAGTATTTT,CASSLGRAADTQYF
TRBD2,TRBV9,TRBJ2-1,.,TGTGCCAGCAGCACTTATCAAGGACTAGCGGGGGGGCTGAGGAATGAGCAGTTCTTC,CASSTYQGLAGGLRNEQFF
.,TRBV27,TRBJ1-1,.,TGTGCCAGCAGTTCGCTCGAGAGGTCGCGTGTGAACACTGAAGCTTTCTTT,CASSSLERSRVNTEAFF
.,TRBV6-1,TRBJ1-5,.,TGTGCCAGCAGTGAACAGAAGACGCAGGATAGCAATCAGCCCCAGCATTTT,CASSEQKTQDSNQPQHF
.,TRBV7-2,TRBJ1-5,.,TGTGCCAGCAGCTTAGGTACAGGGATGAATCAGCCCCAGCATTTT,CASSLGTGMNQPQHF
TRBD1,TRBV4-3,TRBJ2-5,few,TGCGCCAGCAGCCAAAACAGGGGCGCGGAGACCCAGTACTTC,CASSQNRGAETQYF
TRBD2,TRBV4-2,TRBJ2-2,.,TGTGCCAGCAGCCTTGAACTAGCGGGGGTTATCAACACCGGGGAGCTGTTTTTT,CASSLELAGVINTGELFF
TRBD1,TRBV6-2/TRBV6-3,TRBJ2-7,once,TGTGCCAGCAGTTCCCCGACAGGGGGCGGGTACGAGCAGTACTTC,CASSSPTGGGYEQYF
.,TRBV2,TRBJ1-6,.,TGTGCCAGCAGCCGGGACAACTCCTATAATTCACCCCTCCACTTT,CASSRDNSYNSPLHF
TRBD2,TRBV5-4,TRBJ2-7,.,TGTGCCAGCAGCTTGGACGCTAGCGGGGACCAAGAGCAGTACTTC,CASSLDASGDQEQYF
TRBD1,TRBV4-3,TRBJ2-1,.,TGCGCCAGCAGCCAACAGATTCCGGGACAGGGGAACAATGAGCAGTTCTTC,CASSQQIPGQGNNEQFF
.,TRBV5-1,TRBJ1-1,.,TGCGCCAGCAGCGCCGAGGGAGGGGAGGGCACTGAAGCTTTCTTT,CASSAEGGEGTEAFF
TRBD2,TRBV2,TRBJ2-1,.,TGTGCCAGCAGTGAGGGGGGGTTGGGTCGAGACTACAATGAGCAGTTCTTC,CASSEGGLGRDYNEQFF
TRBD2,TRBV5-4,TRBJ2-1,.,TGTGCCAGCAGCTTACCGGGACTAAGTTCGGGTGAGCAGTTCTTC,CASSLPGLSSGEQFF
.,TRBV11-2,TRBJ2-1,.,TGTGCCAGCAGCGGGGCACAAGCAGGCGGCGAGGAGCAGTTCTTC,CASSGAQAGGEEQFF
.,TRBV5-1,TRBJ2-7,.,TGCGCCAGCAGCTTGGGGGCCCTCGAGCAGTACTTC,CASSLGALEQYF
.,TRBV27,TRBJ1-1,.,TGTGCCAGCAGTTTATGGGCCGGGGACACTGAAGCTTTCTTT,CASSLWAGDTEAFF
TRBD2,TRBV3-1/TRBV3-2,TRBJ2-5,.,TGTGCCAGCAGCCTTCCCGCAGCGGGGCTGTACCAAGAGACCCAGTACTTC,CASSLPAAGLYQETQYF
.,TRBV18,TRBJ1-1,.,TGTGCCAGCTCACCGGGGCAGGGGTTGAACACTGAAGCTTTCTTT,CASSPGQGLNTEAFF
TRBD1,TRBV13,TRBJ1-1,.,TGTGCCAGCAGCTTTAGACAGGGGAACACTGAAGCTTTCTTT,CASSFRQGNTEAFF
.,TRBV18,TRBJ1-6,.,TGTGCCAGCTCACCACAGGAATCGGGTAATTCACCCCTCCACTTT,CASSPQESGNSPLHF
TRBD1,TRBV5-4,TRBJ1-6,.,TGTGCCAGCAGCTTCCCCGGGACAGGGACCTCACCCCTCCACTTT,CASSFPGTGTSPLHF
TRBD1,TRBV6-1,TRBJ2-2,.,TGTGCCAGCAGTGAAGGGACAGGGGCCGGGGAGCTGTTTTTT,CASSEGTGAGELFF
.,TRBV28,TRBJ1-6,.,TGTGCCAGCAGTTTACCCCGTAATAATTCACCCCTCCACTTT,CASSLPRNNSPLHF
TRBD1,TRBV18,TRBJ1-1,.,TGTGCCAGCTCATCAGGGGGGATTACACTGTCAGCTTTCTTT,CASSSGGITLSAFF
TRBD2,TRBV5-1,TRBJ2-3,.,TGCGCCAGCAGATTAACTAGCGGGGAGGCCGATACGCAGTATTTT,CASRLTSGEADTQYF
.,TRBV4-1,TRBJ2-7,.,TGCGCCAGCAGTTATACCACAGAGTACGAGCAGTACTTC,CASSYTTEYEQYF
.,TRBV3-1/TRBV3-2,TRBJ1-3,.,TGTGCCAGCAGCCAAGACGCTAGATTAAACACCATATATTTT,CASSQDARLNTIYF